The 7 T cell receptor beta chains below come from one sample, sequenced in a study of blood T cell repertoires in COVID-19. The table came from immunoSEQ multiplex PCR; TCRdb's copy has only in-frame clones and leaves some out. The sample shows about 200,000 clones, about 85% of them seen only once. Input material: peripheral blood. All receptors come from a man aged 55 to 70 with active or convalescent COVID-19.

The V gene is TRBV3-1 (or the pseudogene TRBV3-2), the J gene TRBJ2-3, with 7 bases matching TRBD1. J lost 9 bases, V lost 3 bases, and 6 bases had no gene match. Germline V gene data show CDR1 as LGHDT and CDR2 as YNNKEL (reference sequence). This CDR3 has 13 amino acids. The CDR3 sequence is CASSQDRQGTQYF. The CDR3 DNA reads TGTGCCAGCAGCCAGGATCGACAGGGAACGCAGTATTTT.

The chain has TRBV11-2 and TRBJ2-3; tentative D call: TRBD1 (5 bases). CDR3 size: 14 residues. CDR1 is SGHAT, CDR2 FQNNGV, per germline. V lost 1 base and J 11 bases, leaving 16 bases between the germline ends. CDR3: CASSLAGARERQYF. Here the CDR3 DNA reads TGTGCCAGCAGCTTAGCTGGGGCCCGTGAAAGGCAGTATTTT.

The CDR3 bases are TGTGCCAGCAGCTTACGTTACCTCCAGCGGGGGGGTATAGAGACCCAGTACTTC. It codes for CASSLRYLQRGGIETQYF. The chain is built from TRBV7-8 and TRBJ2-5; TRBD2 matches at 10 bases. V lost 2 bases, J lost 4 bases, and 13 bases stayed unmatched. Germline CDR1 is SGHVS and CDR2 is FQNEAQ. The CDR3 extends over 18 amino acids.

This clone showed up just once. This sequence joins TRBV5-4 and TRBJ2-1; TRBD2 aligns across 7 bases. The CDR3 runs 16 residues. The V gene's germline CDR1 is SGHNT and CDR2 YYREEE (reference sequence). The V segment lost 4 bases and the J segment 1 base; nucleotides outside the gene matches: 8. The CDR3 protein is CASSPNSGGSYNEQFF. CDR3 nucleotides: TGTGCCAGCAGCCCCAATTCGGGGGGTTCCTACAATGAGCAGTTCTTC.

The J gene is TRBJ1-3, the V gene TRBV27; weak D call: TRBD1 (6 bases). The CDR3 runs 15 residues. The V and J ends lost 5 bases and 14 bases respectively, with 25 bases between them. CDR1 is MNHEY and CDR2 is SMNVEV in the germline V gene (reference sequence). CDR3 amino acids: CASSRDWVTQGVLYF. The CDR3 region has the DNA TGTGCCAGCAGTCGAGACTGGGTAACACAGGGCGTACTATATTTT.

The table lists this clone with a few counts. The genes are TRBV7-9 and TRBJ1-2; D unresolved. Germline CDR1 reads SEHNR; CDR2 reads FQNEAQ (reference sequence). Trimming left V 3 bases short and J 2 bases short, with 4 bases between. CDR3 length: 12 amino acids. The CDR3 loop reads CASSFSNYGYTF. DNA of the CDR3: TGTGCCAGCAGCTTCTCGAACTATGGCTACACCTTC.

This clone appeared a single time. This chain links TRBV12-3 or TRBV12-4 with TRBJ1-2, with D maybe TRBD1 (6 bases). The CDR3 runs 13 residues. V was pared by 9 bases and J by 1 base, with 12 bases between. The CDR3 here is CASQGRHNYGYTF. The DNA for the CDR3 is TGTGCCAGTCAGGGGCGACATAACTATGGCTACACCTTC.